A single sample is the source of the 2 T cell receptor beta chains below, sequenced in a study of immune heterogeneity within non-small cell lung tumors. The authors amplified TCR beta CDR3 by multiplex PCR with 32 V and 13 J primers. TCRdb used MiXCR to reprocess the multiplex PCR reads, holding one entry per CDR3 protein. The sample includes roughly 7,200 distinct CDR3 sequences, around 21% seen only once; the top ten take 13% to 15%. Bulk tumor gDNA, 550 to 750 ng per sample, served as the TCR template. Surgical sampling yielded several biopsies per primary tumor (spaced far apart). Their non-small cell lung cancer was newly diagnosed and untreated, and the patients underwent curative surgery. Sequences were obtained from lung tumor tissue. All receptors come from a man aged 55-75 years with non-small cell lung cancer.

This clonotype was observed a few times. Given a much more abundant clone one base away, this may be a read error. The V call is TRBV5-6, the J call TRBJ1-2; unclear D gene. Germline CDR1 reads SGHDT; CDR2 reads YYEEEE. V lost 2 bases to trimming and J lost 4 bases, with 12 bases between them. The CDR3 has 14 residues. CDR3 protein: CASSLIVRSYGYTF. In DNA form, the CDR3 reads TGTGCCAGCAGCTTAATAGTCAGAAGCTATGGCTACACCTTC.

This clonotype showed up just a few times. This chain joins TRBV5-4 and TRBJ2-2, with 10 nucleotides matching TRBD2. V shed 5 bases and J 6 bases; nucleotides not matched to a gene: 13. The CDR3 is made up of 17 amino acids. Germline V gives CDR1 SGHNT, CDR2 YYREEE (reference sequence). CDR3 protein: CASRSGGASGSSGELFF. The CDR3 DNA follows: TGTGCCAGCAGGTCAGGTGGGGCTAGCGGGAGTTCCGGGGAGCTGTTTTTT. Using reference TRBV5-4 and TRBJ2-2 for the parts outside the CDR3, the full variable domain is ETGVTQSPTHLIKTRGQQVTLRCSSQSGHNTVSWYQQALGQGPQFIFQYYREEENGRGNFPPRFSGLQFPNYSSELNVNALELDDSALYLCASRSGGASGSSGELFFGEGSRLTVL.